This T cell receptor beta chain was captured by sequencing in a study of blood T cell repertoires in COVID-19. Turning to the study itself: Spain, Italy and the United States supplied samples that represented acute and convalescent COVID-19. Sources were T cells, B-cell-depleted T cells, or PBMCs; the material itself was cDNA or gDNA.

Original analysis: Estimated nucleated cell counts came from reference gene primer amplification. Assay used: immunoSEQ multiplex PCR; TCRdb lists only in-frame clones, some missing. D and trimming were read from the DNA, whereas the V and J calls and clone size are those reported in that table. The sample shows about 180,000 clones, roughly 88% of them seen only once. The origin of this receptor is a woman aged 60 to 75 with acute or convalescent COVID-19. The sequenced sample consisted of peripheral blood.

CDR3 nucleotide sequence: TGTGCCAGCAGTTTATTTGGCCCGCCTGTATTCTTCTTC. Translated, it gives CASSLFGPPVFFF. V gene TRBV28 combines with J gene TRBJ2-1; D gene ambiguous. Germline V gene sequence: CDR1 MDHEN, CDR2 SYDVKM. V lost 1 base, J lost 16 bases, and 17 bases lay in between. The CDR3 has 13 amino acids. The complete variable domain, with remaining parts taken from reference TRBV28 and TRBJ2-1, reads DVKVTQSSRYLVKRTGEKVFLECVQDMDHENMFWYRQDPGLGLRLIYFSYDVKMKEKGDIPEGYSVSREKKERFSLILESASTNQTSMYLCASSLFGPPVFFFGPGTRLTVL.